This entry describes one T cell receptor beta chain. The CDR3 has 16 amino acids. Germline V lookup: CDR1 SGHTA, CDR2 FQGTGA. Germline trimming cut 2 bases from V and 1 base from J; bases unmatched to any gene: 4. The data were obtained in a study of shared clonotypes between healthy human individuals. Here immunoSEQ multiplex PCR was the method, and the copy in TCRdb shows in-frame clones only, minus some. The sample shows 2 million to 2.5 million clones, 85% to 95% of them seen only once. V gene TRBV7-3 combines with J gene TRBJ2-3; 9 bases are shared with TRBD2. The sequencing input was naive CD4+ T cells from PBMCs. As to subset: CD45RA+ positively selected. The sequence was collected from a man aged 18 to 35 in good health. Some clones in this sample may be carry-over from other donors' samples. Here the CDR3 DNA reads TGTGCCAGCAGCTTAGCGGTAGCGGGGGGCACAGATACGCAGTATTTT. Translating gives CASSLAVAGGTDTQYF.